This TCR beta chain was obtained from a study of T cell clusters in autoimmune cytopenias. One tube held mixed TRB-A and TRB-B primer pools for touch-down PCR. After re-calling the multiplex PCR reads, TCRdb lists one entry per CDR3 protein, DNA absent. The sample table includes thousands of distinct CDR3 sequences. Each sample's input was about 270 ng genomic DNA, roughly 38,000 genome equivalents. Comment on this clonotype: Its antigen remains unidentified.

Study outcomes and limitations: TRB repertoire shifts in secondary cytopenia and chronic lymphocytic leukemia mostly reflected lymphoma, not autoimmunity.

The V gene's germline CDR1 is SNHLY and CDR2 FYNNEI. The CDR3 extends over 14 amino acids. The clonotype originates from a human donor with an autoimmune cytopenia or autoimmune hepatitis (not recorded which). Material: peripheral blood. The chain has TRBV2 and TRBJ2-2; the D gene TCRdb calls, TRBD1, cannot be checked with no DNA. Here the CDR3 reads CAIKTGVGTGELFF.